The 30 T cell receptor beta chains below come from one sample, sequenced in a study of shared clonotypes between healthy human individuals. The data were produced by immunoSEQ multiplex PCR, yet TCRdb's version contains in-frame clones alone and is incomplete. Here the sample spans 2.3 million or so clones, roughly 93% being singletons. Sequencing used naive CD4+ T cells from PBMCs. Specified subset: CD45RA+ positively selected. Source of these receptors: a man aged 18 to 35 in good health. Some clones in this sample may be carry-over from other donors' samples.

On this clone itself: This sample includes further DNA sequences coding for the same CDR3. CDR3 region: CASRRDRRSYEQYF. In DNA, the CDR3 is TGTGCCAGCAGGCGGGACCGACGCTCCTACGAGCAGTACTTC. The V gene is TRBV6-5, the J gene TRBJ2-7, with a weak D call TRBD2 (6 bases). CDR1 and CDR2 (germline): MNHEY, SVGAGI. The V end lost 6 bases, the J end lost 0 bases, and 12 bases lay between the germline ends. The length of the CDR3 is 14 residues.

The chain joins TRBV19 to TRBJ2-7; D possibly matches TRBD1 or TRBD2 (5 bases each). This CDR3 has 14 amino acids. Trimming left V 4 bases short and J 5 bases short, with 15 bases between. Germline CDR1 reads LNHDA; CDR2 reads SQIVND (reference sequence). The CDR3 region is CASSTTSGTHEQYF. CDR3 nucleotide sequence: TGTGCCAGTAGTACCACATCCGGGACCCACGAGCAGTACTTC.

The chain employs TRBV30 and TRBJ2-1; a possible D gene is TRBD2 (6 bases). This CDR3 contains 12 residues. Trimming cost V 2 bases and J 10 bases, with 12 bases left between them. CDR1 is GTSNPN and CDR2 is SVGIG in the germline V gene (reference sequence). Here the CDR3 reads CAWSPTAGEQFF. CDR3 bases: TGTGCCTGGAGTCCCACCGCGGGGGAGCAGTTCTTC.

With regard to this clone: The junction and the germline gene differ at one end; a read error may be behind it. This chain connects TRBV6-1 to TRBJ1-2; D unresolved. The CDR3 is 14 amino acids. CDR1 and CDR2 from the germline V gene are MNHNS and SASEGT. The DNA for the CDR3 is TGTGCCATCAGTGTATACAATCCAAGGTATGGCTACACCTTC. Amino acids: CAISVYNPRYGYTF.

This clone showed up many times. V and J are TRBV5-6 and TRBJ2-7, with a possible D match to TRBD2 (6 bases). Per germline, CDR1 SGHDT and CDR2 YYEEEE. CDR3 length: 13 residues. V gave up 4 bases and J gave up 5 bases, with 13 bases separating them. CDR3: CASSLGGADEQYF. The DNA for the CDR3 is TGTGCCAGCAGCCTAGGCGGGGCCGACGAGCAGTACTTC.

Here the CDR3 reads CASSVALLAGVPEQFF. The CDR3 nucleotides are TGTGCCAGCAGCGTAGCTTTACTAGCGGGAGTCCCCGAGCAGTTCTTC. The genes are TRBV9 and TRBJ2-1, with 11 bases that match TRBD2. The CDR3 covers 16 residues. Germline CDR1 SGDLS, CDR2 YYNGEE. Unmatched junction bases numbered 9, after V lost 0 bases and J lost 10 bases.

V usage is TRBV5-1 and J usage is TRBJ2-1; 10 nucleotides align to TRBD1. The germline V gene has CDR1 SGHRS and CDR2 YFSETQ. This CDR3 has 15 amino acids. V trimming: 4 bases; J trimming: 7 bases; junction bases outside the gene matches: 8. The CDR3 nucleotides are TGCGCCAGCAGCCTCCTTGGGACAGGGGTAAATGAGCAGTTCTTC. This encodes CASSLLGTGVNEQFF.

V is TRBV5-4 and J is TRBJ2-7; 8 positions agree with TRBD1. The ends lost 1 base at V and 1 base at J; junction bases unmatched: 4. The CDR3 consists of 15 residues. Germline values: CDR1 SGHNT, CDR2 YYREEE (reference sequence). CDR3 sequence reads: CASSLSGGGSYEQYF. CDR3 in DNA: TGTGCCAGCAGCTTGTCAGGGGGCGGTTCCTACGAGCAGTACTTC.

V usage is TRBV5-4 and J usage is TRBJ2-7; no clear D. The ends were cut back, 0 bases at V and 0 bases at J, with 10 bases in the middle. The germline V gene encodes CDR1 SGHNT and CDR2 YYREEE (reference sequence). This CDR3 comprises 15 residues. This CDR3 is CASSLDALNSYEQYF. The CDR3 bases are TGTGCCAGCAGCTTGGATGCGCTAAACTCCTACGAGCAGTACTTC. The full variable domain, completed using reference TRBV5-4 and TRBJ2-7, is ETGVTQSPTHLIKTRGQQVTLRCSSQSGHNTVSWYQQALGQGPQFIFQYYREEENGRGNFPPRFSGLQFPNYSSELNVNALELDDSALYLCASSLDALNSYEQYFGPGTRLTVT.

The chain couples TRBV5-5 to TRBJ2-7; D is ambiguous. V lost 2 bases and J 2 bases, leaving 8 bases between the germline ends. CDR1 is SGHKS, CDR2 YYEKEE, per germline (reference sequence). The CDR3 is made up of 13 amino acids. CDR3 nucleotide sequence: TGTGCCAGCAGCTTCCCCTTTACCTACGAGCAGTACTTC. The encoded protein is CASSFPFTYEQYF.

The genes are TRBV5-4 and TRBJ1-5, with D hard to call. The CDR3 is made up of 13 amino acids. Germline V gives CDR1 SGHNT, CDR2 YYREEE (reference sequence). Trimming left V 2 bases short and J 3 bases short, with 6 bases between. CDR3 sequence (DNA): TGTGCCAGCAGCTTTGAGATCAATCAGCCCCAGCATTTT. It yields the protein CASSFEINQPQHF.

V gene TRBV13 combines with J gene TRBJ1-2; D remains unclear. Germline V gene lookup returns CDR1 PRHDT and CDR2 FYEKMQ (reference sequence). The CDR3 runs to 13 residues. The V end was cut by 2 bases, the J end by 4 bases, with 8 bases between. The CDR3 nucleotides read TGTGCCAGCAGCTTAAACCGGGGCTATGGCTACACCTTC. Its translation is CASSLNRGYGYTF.

This clone was seen only once. The chain employs TRBV9 and TRBJ2-2; D remains unclear. The CDR3 is 16 residues long. CDR1 and CDR2 from the germline V gene are SGDLS and YYNGEE. Trimming cost V 0 bases and J 1 base, with 10 bases left between them. CDR3 sequence (DNA): TGTGCCAGCAGCGTAGTTAGCTTGGGGAACACCGGGGAGCTGTTTTTT. It specifies CASSVVSLGNTGELFF.

The chain has TRBV11-2 and TRBJ2-1; tentatively, D is TRBD1 (5 bases). This CDR3 comprises 15 residues. Germline lookup yields CDR1 SGHAT and CDR2 FQNNGV. V lost 5 bases and J 6 bases, leaving 17 bases between the germline ends. In nucleotides, the CDR3 is TGTGCCAGCAGCCAAGCAGGGATAACACTCAATGAGCAGTTCTTC. It translates to CASSQAGITLNEQFF.

The chain uses TRBV30 and TRBJ2-7; TRBD2 aligns across 9 bases. The germline V gene encodes CDR1 GTSNPN and CDR2 SVGIG (reference sequence). Losses at the gene ends were 2 bases for V and 2 bases for J; bases not matched to a gene: 7. The CDR3 totals 15 residues. The CDR3 here is CAWSPTSGRTYEQYF. The CDR3 DNA follows: TGTGCCTGGAGTCCCACTAGCGGGCGAACCTACGAGCAGTACTTC.

The genes are TRBV29-1 and TRBJ1-1; D is unclear. V gave up 4 bases and J gave up 6 bases, with 15 bases separating them. Per the germline V gene, CDR1 is SQVTM and CDR2 is ANQGSEA. The CDR3 loop spans 13 amino acids. CDR3 sequence reads: CSVVKVLIPEAFF. The CDR3 region has the DNA TGCAGCGTTGTTAAGGTCCTAATACCTGAAGCTTTCTTT.

This chain links TRBV18 with TRBJ2-5; D uncertain. This CDR3 comprises 15 residues. V was shortened by 7 bases and J by 1 base, with 16 bases between the two germline ends. CDR1 is KGHSH, CDR2 LQKENI, per germline. This chain's CDR3 is CASFRQRALQETQYF. DNA of the CDR3: TGTGCCAGCTTCCGCCAAAGGGCCCTCCAAGAGACCCAGTACTTC.

The chain uses TRBV6-6 and TRBJ2-7; TRBD1 matches 10 bases. The CDR3 is 16 residues long. Germline V gives CDR1 MNHNY, CDR2 SVGAGI (reference sequence). V was pared by 6 bases and J by 3 bases, with 11 bases of the junction left unmatched. CDR3 in DNA: TGTGCCAGCAGCCCATTTCCGGGACAGGGGATCTACGAGCAGTACTTC. Translating it yields CASSPFPGQGIYEQYF.

Here the CDR3 DNA reads TGCGCCTCCCGGCGGGACACCGGGGAGCTGTTTTTT. Protein sequence: CASRRDTGELFF. The genes are TRBV5-1 and TRBJ2-2, with D perhaps TRBD2 (5 bases). CDR3 length: 12 residues. Germline CDR1 and CDR2: SGHRS and YFSETQ. The V gene lost 10 bases and the J gene lost 3 bases, with 10 bases spanning the gap.

The sample holds one count of this clone. The chain links TRBV6-1 to TRBJ2-3; 7 bases line up with TRBD2. The germline CDR1 and CDR2 sequences are MNHNS and SASEGT. V gave up 7 bases and J gave up 4 bases; unmatched junction bases: 11. The CDR3 length is 15 residues. The CDR3 region is CASISRSAGADTQYF. The CDR3 nucleotides read TGTGCCAGCATCTCCCGAAGTGCGGGGGCAGATACGCAGTATTTT.

The chain recombines TRBV29-1 with TRBJ2-7; 7 bases are a match to TRBD1. The CDR3 contains 15 residues. Germline CDR1 is SQVTM and CDR2 is ANQGSEA. Trimming at V came to 5 bases and at J to 2 bases, leaving 12 bases not matched to a gene. CDR3 nucleotide sequence: TGCAGCGTTTTACAAGCCGGGACAGTAACCTACGAGCAGTACTTC. Its protein product is CSVLQAGTVTYEQYF.

In its sample, this clone was seen once. The rearrangement uses TRBV11-2 and TRBJ2-2, with 8 nucleotides matching TRBD2. There are 19 residues in the CDR3. J lost 0 bases, V lost 4 bases, and 13 bases had no gene match. The germline V gene encodes CDR1 SGHAT and CDR2 FQNNGV. DNA for the CDR3: TGTGCCAGCAGCTACCGTCTCCTACGGGAGGGATCGAACACCGGGGAGCTGTTTTTT. This sequence encodes CASSYRLLREGSNTGELFF.

The chain joins TRBV4-3 to TRBJ1-1; the D is unclear. The germline V gene encodes CDR1 LGHNA and CDR2 YSLEER. The V end was cut by 1 base, the J end by 1 base, with 4 bases between. The CDR3 sequence is 13 residues long. DNA for the CDR3: TGCGCCAGCAGCCAAGGGGGGAACACTGAAGCTTTCTTT. Encoded protein: CASSQGGNTEAFF.

The chain carries TRBV6-6 and TRBJ2-7; a weak D match, TRBD1 (5 bases). Germline assignment: CDR1 MNHNY and CDR2 SVGAGI (reference sequence). Between the trimmed V and J ends, which lost 5 bases and 4 bases, there was a span of 12 bases. CDR3 length: 13 amino acids. The CDR3 sequence is CASSPRTNYEQYF. The CDR3 nucleotides are TGTGCCAGCAGTCCGCGGACAAATTACGAGCAGTACTTC.

J is TRBJ1-2 and V is TRBV28; 7 bases are a match to TRBD1. The V gene's germline CDR1 is MDHEN and CDR2 SYDVKM. V trimming: 2 bases; J trimming: 8 bases; junction bases outside the gene matches: 8. The CDR3 consists of 14 residues. Here the CDR3 DNA reads TGTGCCAGCAGTTTACAGACAGGGTTGGGCGGCTACACCTTC. Translating gives CASSLQTGLGGYTF.

The V and J genes are TRBV28 and TRBJ2-1; possibly TRBD2 for D (5 bases). Germline CDR1 and CDR2: MDHEN and SYDVKM. Trimming pared 3 bases from V and 5 bases from J, leaving 11 bases between. The CDR3 runs to 14 residues. Here the CDR3 DNA reads TGTGCCAGCAGTTTGGGCGGACTTAACAATGAGCAGTTCTTC. Translated: CASSLGGLNNEQFF.

The chain links TRBV18 to TRBJ2-7; D ambiguous. V was clipped by 1 base and J by 3 bases, with 4 bases between them. Looked up from germline, CDR1 is KGHSH and CDR2 is LQKENI. This CDR3 contains 12 residues. DNA for the CDR3: TGTGCCAGCTCACCACAACACTACGAGCAGTACTTC. Amino acids: CASSPQHYEQYF.

This chain uses TRBV5-5 with TRBJ2-7; D gene ambiguous. There are 14 residues in the CDR3. V shed 2 bases and J shed 0 bases, with 9 bases lying between them. CDR1 and CDR2 (germline): SGHKS, YYEKEE (reference sequence). The CDR3 DNA reads as TGTGCCAGCAGCTTTCAAGGTAGCTCCTACGAGCAGTACTTC. This gives the protein CASSFQGSSYEQYF.

As to this clone: The sample holds other DNA sequences that translate to the same CDR3. The chain couples TRBV7-2 to TRBJ1-3, with D possibly matching TRBD1 (5 bases). The CDR3 sequence is 15 residues long. The germline V gene has CDR1 SGHTA and CDR2 FQGNSA. V lost 5 bases and J 0 bases, leaving 11 bases between the germline ends. CDR3 DNA sequence: TGTGCCAGCAGCCCTCGACAGAGCTCTGGAAACACCATATATTTT. As protein: CASSPRQSSGNTIYF.

The chain carries TRBV5-1 and TRBJ2-3, with a tentative D call TRBD2 (6 bases). This CDR3 comprises 19 residues. Germline V CDR1 and CDR2: SGHRS, YFSETQ. V was cut by 0 bases and J by 1 base, with 21 bases left in between. The CDR3, as DNA: TGCGCCAGCAGCTTGGAGTACGGGAGAACCCTACTCGGCACAGATACGCAGTATTTT. This sequence encodes CASSLEYGRTLLGTDTQYF.